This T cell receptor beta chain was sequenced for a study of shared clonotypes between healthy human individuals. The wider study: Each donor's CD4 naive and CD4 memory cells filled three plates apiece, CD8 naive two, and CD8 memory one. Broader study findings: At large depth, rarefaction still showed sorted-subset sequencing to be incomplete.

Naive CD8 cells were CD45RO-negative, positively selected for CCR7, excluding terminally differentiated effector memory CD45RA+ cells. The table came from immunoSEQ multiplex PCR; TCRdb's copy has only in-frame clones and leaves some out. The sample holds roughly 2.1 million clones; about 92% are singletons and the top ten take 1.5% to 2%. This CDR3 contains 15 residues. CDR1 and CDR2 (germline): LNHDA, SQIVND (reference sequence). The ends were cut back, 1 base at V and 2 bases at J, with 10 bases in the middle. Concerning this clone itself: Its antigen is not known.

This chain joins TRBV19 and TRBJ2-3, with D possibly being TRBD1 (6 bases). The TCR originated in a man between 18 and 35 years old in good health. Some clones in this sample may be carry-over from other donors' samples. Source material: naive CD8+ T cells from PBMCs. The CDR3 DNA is TGTGCCAGTAGTATAGTCCGGACAGACACAGATACGCAGTATTTT. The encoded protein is CASSIVRTDTDTQYF.